Presented here are 24 T cell receptor beta chains from one specimen sequenced in a study of T cell responses to AZD1222 COVID-19 vaccine. TCRdb's copy holds only in-frame clones and misses some; the assay was immunoSEQ multiplex PCR. The sample contains some 100,000 clones, around 87% of which appear only once. The sequenced sample was peripheral blood, obtained 28 days after the second AZD1222 dose. Source of these receptors: an adult who received the AZD1222 COVID-19 vaccine.

The chain joins TRBV10-3 to TRBJ1-3; TRBD1 matches 8 bases. The CDR3 is 14 residues long. Germline V gene sequence: CDR1 ENHRY, CDR2 SYGVKD. V shed 6 bases, J shed 9 bases, and the junction held 10 bases outside the gene matches. The CDR3 spells CAIRPDREGGTIYF. The CDR3 nucleotides are TGTGCCATCAGACCGGACAGGGAAGGAGGCACCATATATTTT.

This chain connects TRBV12-3 or TRBV12-4 to TRBJ2-5; maybe TRBD2 (6 bases). The ends were cut back, 6 bases at V and 3 bases at J, with 11 bases in the middle. CDR3 length: 13 amino acids. CDR3 amino acids: CASRRDGEETQYF. The CDR3 nucleotides are TGTGCCAGCAGGCGGGACGGCGAAGAGACCCAGTACTTC.

The V and J genes are TRBV6-5 and TRBJ2-2, with D perhaps matching TRBD2 (6 bases). V was clipped by 2 bases and J by 8 bases, with 18 bases between them. Germline V gene sequence: CDR1 MNHEY, CDR2 SVGAGI. The CDR3 covers 16 residues. CDR3 in DNA: TGTGCCAGCAGTTACGGGGCTAGCGCCACCCTAGGGGAGCTGTTTTTT. Residues: CASSYGASATLGELFF.

The rearrangement links TRBV19 to TRBJ1-1, with TRBD1 identical over 9 bases. The CDR3 is made up of 15 amino acids. Trimming at V came to 7 bases and at J to 8 bases, leaving 14 bases not matched to a gene. CDR1 is LNHDA and CDR2 is SQIVND in the germline V gene (reference sequence). The CDR3 DNA sequence: TGTGCCAGTACCCAACAGGGGGCGCGCGTGGGGGAAGCTTTCTTT. This translates into CASTQQGARVGEAFF. Combining the CDR3 with reference TRBV19 and TRBJ1-1 gives the whole variable domain DGGITQSPKYLFRKEGQNVTLSCEQNLNHDAMYWYRQDPGQGLRLIYYSQIVNDFQKGDIAEGYSVSREKKESFPLTVTSAQKNPTAFYLCASTQQGARVGEAFFGQGTRLTVV.

Note on this clone: Additional DNA sequences in this sample encode the identical CDR3. This chain uses TRBV14 with TRBJ1-1; D possibly corresponds to TRBD1 (5 bases). V lost 2 bases and J lost 2, with 6 bases in between. Germline CDR1 reads SGHDN; CDR2 reads FVKESK. The length of the CDR3 is 13 residues. Here the CDR3 DNA reads TGTGCCAGCAGCCAACAGGGTAACACTGAAGCTTTCTTT. Protein: CASSQQGNTEAFF. The variable domain in full, with the rest retrieved from reference TRBV14 and TRBJ1-1, is EAGVTQFPSHSVIEKGQTVTLRCDPISGHDNLYWYRRVMGKEIKFLLHFVKESKQDESGMPNNRFLAERTGGTYSTLKVQPAELEDSGVYFCASSQQGNTEAFFGQGTRLTVV.

CDR3 DNA sequence: TGTGCCAGCAGCTTGTACCCCCGGGACCTCTATGGCTACACCTTC. Translating it yields CASSLYPRDLYGYTF. The chain is built from TRBV5-4 and TRBJ1-2, with a tentative D call TRBD1 (5 bases). Trimming cost V 1 base and J 4 bases, with 14 bases left between them. The CDR3 spans 15 residues. Germline loops: CDR1 SGHNT, CDR2 YYREEE (reference sequence).

This chain connects TRBV6-4 to TRBJ1-5; the D is unclear. Per the germline V gene, CDR1 is MRHNA and CDR2 is SNTAGT. Trimming took off 3 bases at V and 6 bases at J, with 12 bases between the two ends. This CDR3 comprises 14 residues. CDR3 amino acids: CASSESAGVQPQHF. The CDR3 nucleotides read TGTGCCAGCAGTGAAAGTGCAGGAGTTCAGCCCCAGCATTTT.

V and J are TRBV13 and TRBJ2-7; D not certain. CDR3 length: 15 residues. The V gene lost 1 base and the J gene lost 5 bases, with 15 bases spanning the gap. In germline, CDR1 is PRHDT, CDR2 FYEKMQ (reference sequence). In DNA form, the CDR3 reads TGTGCCAGCAGCTTAGATCGGACCCGCCGAAACGAGCAGTACTTC. This translates into CASSLDRTRRNEQYF.

The chain has TRBV3-1 (or the pseudogene TRBV3-2) and TRBJ1-1, with TRBD1 as a possible D gene (5 bases). The CDR3 contains 16 residues. V gave up 0 bases and J gave up 0 bases, with 11 bases separating them. CDR1 and CDR2 (germline): LGHDT, YNNKEL (reference sequence). The CDR3 DNA reads TGTGCCAGCAGCCAAGATTCCGGGGGATTGAACACTGAAGCTTTCTTT. Translated, it gives CASSQDSGGLNTEAFF.

This clone was observed a few times. The V gene is TRBV6-5, the J gene TRBJ1-3, with TRBD1 matching over 7 bases. Germline V gene data show CDR1 as MNHEY and CDR2 as SVGAGI. The CDR3 has 14 residues. Trimming at V came to 5 bases and at J to 4 bases, leaving 5 bases not matched to a gene. In DNA, the CDR3 is TGTGCCAGCAGTCCACAGGGGCGAGGAAACACCATATATTTT. This translates into CASSPQGRGNTIYF.

The V gene is TRBV24-1, the J gene TRBJ2-5; 8 bases are shared with TRBD2. V was pared by 4 bases and J by 2 bases, with 5 bases of the junction left unmatched. Germline-derived CDR1 and CDR2 are KGHDR and SFDVKD. There are 15 residues in the CDR3. The CDR3 protein is CATSDTIAGQETQYF. In DNA, the CDR3 is TGTGCCACCAGTGACACGATAGCGGGACAAGAGACCCAGTACTTC.

The J gene is TRBJ2-2, the V gene TRBV29-1; 9 bases are shared with TRBD1. The J segment lost 6 bases and the V segment lost 3 bases, leaving 11 bases of the junction unmatched. CDR1 SQVTM and CDR2 ANQGSEA come from the germline V gene. The CDR3 runs 16 residues. This chain's CDR3 is CSVDLPGQGLAGELFF. CDR3 nucleotides: TGCAGCGTTGATCTCCCGGGACAGGGTTTGGCCGGGGAGCTGTTTTTT.

CDR3 bases: TGTGCCAGCAGCGTAGGGGGAGGGGAAGCTCAGCCCCAGCATTTT. This codes for CASSVGGGEAQPQHF. The rearrangement links TRBV9 to TRBJ1-5, with D tentatively TRBD1 (5 bases). This CDR3 spans 15 amino acids. Germline assignment: CDR1 SGDLS and CDR2 YYNGEE. Between the trimmed V and J ends, which lost 0 bases and 6 bases, there was a span of 13 bases.

This sequence joins TRBV6-2 or TRBV6-3 and TRBJ2-7, with no clear D. Germline loops: CDR1 MNHEY, CDR2 SVGEGT. CDR3 length: 12 residues. V was shortened by 4 bases and J by 2 bases, with 6 bases between the two germline ends. CDR3 in DNA: TGTGCCAGCAGTTCCCCAACCTACGAGCAGTACTTC. Amino acids: CASSSPTYEQYF.

The CDR3, as DNA: TGCGCCAGCAGCCAAGATATAGGGGGCAGGGGAGCTTTCTTT. This sequence encodes CASSQDIGGRGAFF. The V and J genes are TRBV4-1 and TRBJ1-1; TRBD1 matches at 7 bases. With 0 bases clipped from V and 10 bases from J, the junction kept 8 bases outside the gene matches. Germline V CDR1 and CDR2: MGHRA, YSYEKL. CDR3 length equals 14 residues.

This clone has a handful of counts. The chain has TRBV19 and TRBJ2-6; D uncertain. The CDR3 length is 15 residues. Germline-derived CDR1 and CDR2 are LNHDA and SQIVND (reference sequence). V was shortened by 6 bases and J by 0 bases, with 9 bases between the two germline ends. CDR3 coding DNA: TGTGCCAGTAGGATTATTTCCTCTGGGGCCAACGTCCTGACTTTC. Protein: CASRIISSGANVLTF. The variable domain in full, with the rest retrieved from reference TRBV19 and TRBJ2-6, is DGGITQSPKYLFRKEGQNVTLSCEQNLNHDAMYWYRQDPGQGLRLIYYSQIVNDFQKGDIAEGYSVSREKKESFPLTVTSAQKNPTAFYLCASRIISSGANVLTFGAGSRLTVL.

The rearrangement links TRBV13 to TRBJ1-1; TRBD1 aligns across 8 bases. J was trimmed by 1 base and V by 4 bases; bases with no gene match: 5. Germline CDR1 PRHDT, CDR2 FYEKMQ (reference sequence). The CDR3 contains 15 residues. The CDR3 DNA is TGTGCCAGCAGCTCCACAGGGGGGAGGAACACTGAAGCTTTCTTT. This codes for CASSSTGGRNTEAFF.

The chain has TRBV5-1 and TRBJ2-2; tentative D call: TRBD1 (5 bases). Trimming left V 3 bases short and J 1 base short, with 10 bases between. This CDR3 spans 15 amino acids. CDR1 is SGHRS, CDR2 YFSETQ, per germline. This CDR3 reads CASSSAGQNTGELFF. The CDR3 DNA is TGCGCCAGCAGCTCGGCTGGACAGAACACCGGGGAGCTGTTTTTT. The full variable domain, completed using reference TRBV5-1 and TRBJ2-2, is KAGVTQTPRYLIKTRGQQVTLSCSPISGHRSVSWYQQTPGQGLQFLFEYFSETQRNKGNFPGRFSGRQFSNSRSEMNVSTLELGDSALYLCASSSAGQNTGELFFGEGSRLTVL.

The V gene is TRBV4-1, the J gene TRBJ2-2, with D possibly being TRBD1 or TRBD2 (6 bases each). Trimming stripped 1 base from V and 5 bases from J, with 8 bases between. Per germline, CDR1 MGHRA and CDR2 YSYEKL. The CDR3 runs 14 residues. Here the CDR3 reads CASSQAGATGELFF. CDR3 nucleotides: TGCGCCAGCAGCCAAGCGGGGGCTACCGGGGAGCTGTTTTTT.

The chain joins TRBV7-9 to TRBJ1-5; D call uncertain. Germline V gene sequence: CDR1 SEHNR, CDR2 FQNEAQ (reference sequence). V was trimmed by 3 bases and J by 4 bases, leaving 10 bases between them. This CDR3 has 14 amino acids. CDR3 residues: CASSFERENQPQHF. In nucleotides, the CDR3 is TGTGCCAGCAGCTTCGAAAGGGAGAATCAGCCCCAGCATTTT.

This chain links TRBV4-3 with TRBJ1-5; D is ambiguous. This CDR3 comprises 14 residues. Per the germline V gene, CDR1 is LGHNA and CDR2 is YSLEER. V lost 0 bases, J lost 1 base, and 4 bases lay in between. Here the CDR3 DNA reads TGCGCCAGCAGCCAAGAAAGAAGCAATCAGCCCCAGCATTTT. The encoded protein is CASSQERSNQPQHF.

This chain connects TRBV14 to TRBJ2-1, with a weak D call TRBD2 (7 bases). The CDR3 is 15 amino acids. Germline assignment: CDR1 SGHDN and CDR2 FVKESK. Trimming shortened V by 4 bases and J by 3 bases, and 13 bases separated the two germline ends. As DNA, the CDR3 is TGTGCCAGCAGCCTCACAGGGAGGGTCTACAATGAGCAGTTCTTC. Its translation is CASSLTGRVYNEQFF.

The J gene is TRBJ1-5, the V gene TRBV23-1; D not resolved. TRBV23-1 has ORF status, its function being uncertain. This CDR3 spans 12 amino acids. V was cut by 7 bases and J by 9 bases, with 13 bases left in between. CDR3 sequence: CASKASKRPQHF. The CDR3 DNA is TGCGCCAGCAAGGCCTCGAAGAGGCCCCAGCATTTT.

V usage is TRBV5-1 and J usage is TRBJ1-1; D might be TRBD1 (5 bases). Germline V lookup: CDR1 SGHRS, CDR2 YFSETQ. Trimming stripped 6 bases from V and 2 bases from J, with 11 bases between. The CDR3 is 13 residues long. This CDR3 is CASTTGDNTEAFF. CDR3 nucleotide sequence: TGCGCCAGCACCACGGGGGATAACACTGAAGCTTTCTTT.